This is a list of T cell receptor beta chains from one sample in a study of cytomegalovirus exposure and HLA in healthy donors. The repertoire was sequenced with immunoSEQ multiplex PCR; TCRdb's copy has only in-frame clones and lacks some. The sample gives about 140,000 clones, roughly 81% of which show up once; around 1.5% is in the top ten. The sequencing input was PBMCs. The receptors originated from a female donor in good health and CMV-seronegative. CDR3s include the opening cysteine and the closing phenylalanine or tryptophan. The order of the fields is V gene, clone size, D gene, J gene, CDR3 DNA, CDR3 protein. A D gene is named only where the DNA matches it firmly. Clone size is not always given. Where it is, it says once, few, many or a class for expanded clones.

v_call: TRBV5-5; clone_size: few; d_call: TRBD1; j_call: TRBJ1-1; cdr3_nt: TGTGCCAGCAGCGGTGGGACAGCTGAAGCTTTCTTT; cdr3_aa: CASSGGTAEAFF
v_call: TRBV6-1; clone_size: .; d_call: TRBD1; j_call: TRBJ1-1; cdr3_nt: TGTGCCAGCAGCGTGGGACAGGGGGGCACTGAAGCTTTCTTT; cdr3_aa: CASSVGQGGTEAFF
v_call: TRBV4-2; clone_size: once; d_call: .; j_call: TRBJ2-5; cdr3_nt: TGTGCCAGCAGCCAAGATAGGGAGGAGACCCAGTACTTC; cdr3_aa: CASSQDREETQYF
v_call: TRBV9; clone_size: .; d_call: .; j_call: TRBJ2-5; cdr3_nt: TGTGCCAGCCGAGGACAGCAAGAGACCCAGTACTTC; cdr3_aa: CASRGQQETQYF
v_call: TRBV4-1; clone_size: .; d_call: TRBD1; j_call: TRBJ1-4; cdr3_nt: TGCGCCAGCAGAAGGGTAACGGGGGGACAGGTCCGTAATGAAAAACTGTTTTTT; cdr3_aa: CASRRVTGGQVRNEKLFF
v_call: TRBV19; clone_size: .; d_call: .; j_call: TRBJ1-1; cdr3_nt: TGTGCCAGTAGTATAACGACAGGTGGGGGGAACACTGAAGCTTTCTTT; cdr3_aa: CASSITTGGGNTEAFF
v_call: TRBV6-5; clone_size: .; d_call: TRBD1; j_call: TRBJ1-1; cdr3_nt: TGTGCCAGCACTGATCGGACAGGGGGCACTGAAGCTTTCTTT; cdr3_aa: CASTDRTGGTEAFF
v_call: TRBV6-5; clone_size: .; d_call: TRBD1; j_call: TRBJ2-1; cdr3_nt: TGTGCCAGCAGTTTCCCAAGGGGGCTCGGCAATGAGCAGTTCTTC; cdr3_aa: CASSFPRGLGNEQFF
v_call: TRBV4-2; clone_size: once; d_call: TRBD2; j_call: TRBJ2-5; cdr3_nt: TGTGCCAGCAGCCAACCCACTAGCGGGGTTGGAGAGACCCAGTACTTC; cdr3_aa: CASSQPTSGVGETQYF
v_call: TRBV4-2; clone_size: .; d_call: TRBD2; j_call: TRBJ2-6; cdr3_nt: TGTGCCAGCAGCCCCAATCTACTAGCGGGAGGGCTAGGAGGGGCCAACGTCCTGACTTTC; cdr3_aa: CASSPNLLAGGLGGANVLTF
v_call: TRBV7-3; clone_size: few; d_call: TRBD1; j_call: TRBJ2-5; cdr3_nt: TGTGCCAGCAGCCTGCTGGGACAGGGGAAAGAGACCCAGTACTTC; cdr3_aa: CASSLLGQGKETQYF
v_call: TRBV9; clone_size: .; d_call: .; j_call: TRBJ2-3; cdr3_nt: TGTGCCAGCAGCGAGCCTTCTAGTGCTCGCACAGATACGCAGTATTTT; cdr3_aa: CASSEPSSARTDTQYF
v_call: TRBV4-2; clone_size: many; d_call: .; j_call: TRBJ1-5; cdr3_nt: TGTGCCAGCAGCCCAAGATGGGGGCCTAGCAATCAGCCCCAGCATTTT; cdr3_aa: CASSPRWGPSNQPQHF
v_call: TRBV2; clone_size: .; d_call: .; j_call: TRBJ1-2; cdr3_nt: TGTGCCAGCAGTGAATTAGGAGGGTTCGACCGTTACACCTTC; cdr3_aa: CASSELGGFDRYTF
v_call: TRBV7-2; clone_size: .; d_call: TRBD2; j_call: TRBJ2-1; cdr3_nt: TGTGCCAGCAGCTTACGGGGGGACAATGAGCAGTTCTTC; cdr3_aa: CASSLRGDNEQFF
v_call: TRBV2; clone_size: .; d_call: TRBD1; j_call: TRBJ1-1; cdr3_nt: TGTGCCAGCAGCGGGGACAGCATGAACACTGAAGCTTTCTTT; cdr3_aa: CASSGDSMNTEAFF
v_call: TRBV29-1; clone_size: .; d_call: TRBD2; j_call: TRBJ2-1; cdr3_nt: TGCAGTGTGGGGCCCCTAGCGGGGGCGAATGAGCAGTTCTTC; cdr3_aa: CSVGPLAGANEQFF
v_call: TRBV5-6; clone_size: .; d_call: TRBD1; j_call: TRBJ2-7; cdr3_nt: TGTGCCAGCAGCGAAGGGACAGGGACTGGCGAGCAGTACTTC; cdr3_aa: CASSEGTGTGEQYF
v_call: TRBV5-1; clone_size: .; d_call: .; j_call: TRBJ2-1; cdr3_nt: TGCGCCAGCAGCTTCGAGGGCACAGGGCTGAATGAGCAGTTCTTC; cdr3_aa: CASSFEGTGLNEQFF
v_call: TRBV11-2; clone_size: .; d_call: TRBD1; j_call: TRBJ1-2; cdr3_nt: TGTGCCAGCAGTCAATCTCGGACAGGGGGGTCTGGCTACACCTTC; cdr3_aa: CASSQSRTGGSGYTF
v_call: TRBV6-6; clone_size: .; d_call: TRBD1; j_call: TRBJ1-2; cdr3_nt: TGTGCCAGCAGTTACGCTACAGGGGCAAACTATGGCTACACCTTC; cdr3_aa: CASSYATGANYGYTF
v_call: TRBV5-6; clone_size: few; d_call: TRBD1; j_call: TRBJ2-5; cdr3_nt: TGTGCCAGCAGCTTGGGGGACAGGGACGAGACCCAGTACTTC; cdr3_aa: CASSLGDRDETQYF
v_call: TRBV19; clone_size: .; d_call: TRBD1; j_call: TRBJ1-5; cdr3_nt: TGTGCCAGTAGTATGATCCACAGGGGAGGTCAGCCCCAGCATTTT; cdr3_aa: CASSMIHRGGQPQHF
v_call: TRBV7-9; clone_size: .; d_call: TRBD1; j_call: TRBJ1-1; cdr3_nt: TGTGCCAGCAGCTCCTCTAACAGGGGTCTGAACACTGAAGCTTTCTTT; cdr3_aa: CASSSSNRGLNTEAFF
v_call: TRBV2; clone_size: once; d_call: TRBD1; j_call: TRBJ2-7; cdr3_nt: TGTGCCAGCAGTGAGTCTGTCAGGGGGCGTGGGGAGCAGTACTTC; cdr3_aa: CASSESVRGRGEQYF
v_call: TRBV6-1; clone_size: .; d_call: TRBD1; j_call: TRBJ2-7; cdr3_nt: TGTGCCAGCAGTGAGGGGGGACAGGGTCGAGGCCCCCGGCGTTACGAGCAGTACTTC; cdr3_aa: CASSEGGQGRGPRRYEQYF
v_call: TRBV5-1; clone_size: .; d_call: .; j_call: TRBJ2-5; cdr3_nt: TGCGCCAGCAGCTTGGAGGGCCCGACTAGTTATTGGGAGACCCAGTACTTC; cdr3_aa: CASSLEGPTSYWETQYF
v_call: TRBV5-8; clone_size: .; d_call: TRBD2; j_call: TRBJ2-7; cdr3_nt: TGTGCCAGCAGCTTTGGGACTAGAGGCTACGAGCAGTACTTC; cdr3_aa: CASSFGTRGYEQYF
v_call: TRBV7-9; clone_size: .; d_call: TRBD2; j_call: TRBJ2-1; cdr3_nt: TGTGCCAGCAGCCCGGGACTAGCGGGAGGGCCAGGTTTGAATGAGCAGTTCTTC; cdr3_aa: CASSPGLAGGPGLNEQFF
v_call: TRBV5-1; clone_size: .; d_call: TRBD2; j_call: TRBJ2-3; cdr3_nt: TGCGCCAGCAGCTCCGTAGGACTAGCGGGGGGCGCCCTGGATACGCAGTATTTT; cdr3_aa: CASSSVGLAGGALDTQYF
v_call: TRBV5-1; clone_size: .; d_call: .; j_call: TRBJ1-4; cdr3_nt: TGCGCCAGCAGCTTGAGAGGGCTCAATGAAAAACTGTTTTTT; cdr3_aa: CASSLRGLNEKLFF
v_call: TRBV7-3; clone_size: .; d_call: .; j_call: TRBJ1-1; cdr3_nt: TGTGCCAGCAGCCGTGGACTGTTAACTGAAGCTTTCTTT; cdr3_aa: CASSRGLLTEAFF
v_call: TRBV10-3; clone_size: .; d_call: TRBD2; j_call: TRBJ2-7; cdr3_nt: TGTGCCATCAGTGACGGAGGCGGGAGTTTGTACGAGCAGTACTTC; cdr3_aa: CAISDGGGSLYEQYF